This T cell receptor beta chain was identified in a study of blood T cells in healthy people across ages. With 6 bases clipped from V and 8 bases from J, the junction kept 6 bases outside the gene matches. The germline V gene has CDR1 MNHEY and CDR2 SVGAGI. The CDR3 has 15 amino acids. Through a sample-barcoded 5' primer and a J-beta primer mix, a second PCR was run for roughly 6 to 12 cycles. A single record per CDR3 protein comes from TCRdb applying MiXCR to the 5' RACE reads. The sample lists about 780,000 distinct CDR3 sequences, 46% occurring once. The sample comprised blood. J is TRBJ2-1 and V is TRBV6-5; 14 bases line up with TRBD2. The sequence derives from a man older than 75 in good health. CDR3 sequence (DNA): TGTGCCAGCAGCCGACTAGCGGGGGGGCAACATGAGCAGTTCTTC. Protein product: CASSRLAGGQHEQFF.